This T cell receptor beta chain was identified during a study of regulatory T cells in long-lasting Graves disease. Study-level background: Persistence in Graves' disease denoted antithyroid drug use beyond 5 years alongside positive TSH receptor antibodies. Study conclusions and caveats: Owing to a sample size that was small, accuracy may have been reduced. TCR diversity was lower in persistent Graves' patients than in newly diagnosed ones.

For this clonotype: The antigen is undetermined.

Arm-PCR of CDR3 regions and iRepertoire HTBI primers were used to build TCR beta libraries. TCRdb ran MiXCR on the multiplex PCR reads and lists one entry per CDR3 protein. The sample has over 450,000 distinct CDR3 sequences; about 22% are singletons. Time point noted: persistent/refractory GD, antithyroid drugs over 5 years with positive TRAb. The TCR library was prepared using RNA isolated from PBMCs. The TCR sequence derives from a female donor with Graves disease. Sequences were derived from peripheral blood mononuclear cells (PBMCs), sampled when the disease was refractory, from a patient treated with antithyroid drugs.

The DNA of the CDR3 is TGCGCCAGCAGCCTCGGGACGACGGCAACCTACGAGCAGTACTTC. This codes for CASSLGTTATYEQYF. The chain joins TRBV4-3 to TRBJ2-7; D is possibly TRBD1 or TRBD2 (5 bases each). V shed 4 bases and J shed 2 bases, with 15 bases lying between them. The CDR3 is made up of 15 amino acids. Germline V gene data show CDR1 as LGHNA and CDR2 as YSLEER.